A single sample gave rise to the 14 T cell receptor beta chains below, sequenced in a study of T-cell memory formation after mild COVID-19. A single record per CDR3 protein comes from TCRdb applying MiXCR to the 5' RACE reads. This table has about 82,000 distinct CDR3 sequences, 10% to 15% appearing once. The sequenced sample consisted of PBMCs or a T cell subset sorted from them (not recorded which). These receptors came from a man between 18 and 29 years old who had mild COVID-19 (a few samples of this study predate the infection). Cell type and time point are not known.

This clonotype came up many times. V usage is TRBV6-4 and J usage is TRBJ2-3, with 11 bases identical to TRBD2. CDR1 is MRHNA, CDR2 SNTAGT, per germline. Unmatched junction bases numbered 1, after V lost 2 bases and J lost 0 bases. The CDR3 extends over 16 amino acids. The CDR3 DNA reads as TGTGCCAGCAGTGACCTAGCGGGGGGTAGCACAGATACGCAGTATTTT. This sequence encodes CASSDLAGGSTDTQYF.

This clonotype was detected a few times. The chain is built from TRBV4-1 and TRBJ2-7; a possible D gene is TRBD1 (6 bases). V lost 1 base to trimming and J lost 0 bases, with 13 bases between them. Germline V gene sequence: CDR1 MGHRA, CDR2 YSYEKL. The CDR3 covers 16 residues. The CDR3 DNA reads as TGCGCCAGCAGCCAAGGAGGGACACCGAGCTCCTACGAGCAGTACTTC. This translates into CASSQGGTPSSYEQYF.

The table lists this clonotype with a few counts. The CDR3 protein is CASSVEAGVYGYTF. Written as DNA, the CDR3 is TGTGCCAGCAGCGTAGAGGCAGGAGTCTATGGCTACACCTTC. The rearrangement uses TRBV9 and TRBJ1-2, with no clear D. CDR3 length: 14 residues. Germline-derived CDR1 and CDR2 are SGDLS and YYNGEE. V lost 0 bases to trimming and J lost 4 bases, with 10 bases between them.

This clonotype turned up a few times. The chain links TRBV7-9 to TRBJ1-2; no clear D gene. Germline V gives CDR1 SEHNR, CDR2 FQNEAQ (reference sequence). CDR3 length: 12 amino acids. V was cut by 5 bases and J by 8 bases, with 12 bases left in between. Here the CDR3 DNA reads TGTGCCAGCAGCACCAATGGGAGAGGCTACACCTTC. Its protein product is CASSTNGRGYTF.

The chain recombines TRBV25-1 with TRBJ1-5; the D is unclear. V was trimmed by 2 bases and J by 0 bases, leaving 5 bases between them. Per the germline V gene, CDR1 is MGHDK and CDR2 is SYGVNS. The CDR3 sequence is 14 residues long. The CDR3 loop reads CASSEVGSNQPQHF. CDR3 nucleotides: TGTGCCAGCAGTGAAGTAGGTAGCAATCAGCCCCAGCATTTT.

In this sample, this clonotype turned up once. This chain connects TRBV7-9 to TRBJ2-5; D remains ambiguous. From germline, CDR1 is SEHNR and CDR2 FQNEAQ (reference sequence). The V gene lost 3 bases and the J gene lost 5 bases, with 10 bases spanning the gap. The CDR3 runs 13 residues. CDR3 region: CASSFNSHETQYF. The CDR3 DNA sequence: TGTGCCAGCAGCTTTAACAGCCACGAGACCCAGTACTTC.

The sample holds a few counts of this clonotype. CDR3: CSARSPRGLEAFF. As DNA, the CDR3 is TGCAGTGCTAGAAGTCCCAGGGGGCTTGAAGCTTTCTTT. The chain couples TRBV20-1 to TRBJ1-1; 8 bases match TRBD1. Looked up from germline, CDR1 is DFQATT and CDR2 is SNEGSKA (reference sequence). The CDR3 is made up of 13 amino acids. V was pared by 2 bases and J by 7 bases, with 6 bases of the junction left unmatched.

The V gene is TRBV5-1, the J gene TRBJ2-4; the D gene is possibly TRBD1 (6 bases). This CDR3 has 11 amino acids. Germline CDR1 and CDR2: SGHRS and YFSETQ. Trimming pared 7 bases from V and 13 bases from J, leaving 15 bases between. As DNA, the CDR3 is TGCGCCAGCCAAGGCTTGACAGGACAGTACTTC. This gives the protein CASQGLTGQYF. The complete variable domain, with remaining parts taken from reference TRBV5-1 and TRBJ2-4, reads KAGVTQTPRYLIKTRGQQVTLSCSPISGHRSVSWYQQTPGQGLQFLFEYFSETQRNKGNFPGRFSGRQFSNSRSEMNVSTLELGDSALYLCASQGLTGQYFGAGTRLSVL.

This clonotype was seen only a few times. The rearrangement joins TRBV9 to TRBJ1-1; no reliable D call. Germline-derived CDR1 and CDR2 are SGDLS and YYNGEE. CDR3 length equals 15 residues. V lost 0 bases to trimming and J lost 0 bases, with 9 bases between them. CDR3 bases: TGTGCCAGCAGCGTAGAAGGAGGTCTGAACACTGAAGCTTTCTTT. Translated: CASSVEGGLNTEAFF. Variable domain in full (rest from reference TRBV9 and TRBJ1-1): DSGVTQTPKHLITATGQRVTLRCSPRSGDLSVYWYQQSLDQGLQFLIQYYNGEERAKGNILERFSAQQFPDLHSELNLSSLELGDSALYFCASSVEGGLNTEAFFGQGTRLTVV.

This clonotype was counted between two and nine times. As DNA, the CDR3 is TGTGCCAGCAGCCAGCCCCTGGACGTGCAAGAGACCCAGTACTTC. This codes for CASSQPLDVQETQYF. This rearrangement joins TRBV4-2 to TRBJ2-5; unclear D gene. The CDR3 contains 15 residues. CDR1 and CDR2 (germline): LGHNA, YNFKEQ. The ends were cut back, 3 bases at V and 2 bases at J, with 13 bases in the middle.

The chain joins TRBV7-6 to TRBJ2-2; TRBD1 agrees at 9 bases. V shed 4 bases and J 8 bases; nucleotides not matched to a gene: 8. Germline V gene data show CDR1 as SGHVS and CDR2 as FNYEAQ. CDR3 size: 15 residues. In DNA form, the CDR3 reads TGTGCCAGCAGCTCCCGGACAGGGGCGACGGGGGAGCTGTTTTTT. As protein: CASSSRTGATGELFF.

This clonotype was recorded a few times. The gene calls are TRBV20-1 and TRBJ1-6; 7 nucleotides line up with TRBD1. CDR1 is DFQATT and CDR2 is SNEGSKA in the germline V gene (reference sequence). V lost 2 bases, J lost 9 bases, and 7 bases stayed unmatched. CDR3 length equals 14 residues. CDR3 amino acids: CSARTDRESSPLHF. DNA for the CDR3: TGCAGTGCTAGAACCGACAGGGAAAGTTCACCCCTCCACTTT.

The sample holds a few counts of this clonotype. The chain has TRBV7-9 and TRBJ1-4; no clear D. From germline, CDR1 is SEHNR and CDR2 FQNEAQ (reference sequence). CDR3 length equals 20 residues. Deletions cut 4 bases from V and 4 bases from J, with 28 bases between. The CDR3 DNA reads as TGTGCCAGCAGCTCAATCAAGGCTGGAGGGCGTCGAGAGGATAATGAAAAACTGTTTTTT. It encodes CASSSIKAGGRREDNEKLFF. The full variable domain, with the rest looked up from reference TRBV7-9 and TRBJ1-4, is DTGVSQNPRHKITKRGQNVTFRCDPISEHNRLYWYRQTLGQGPEFLTYFQNEAQLEKSRLLSDRFSAERPKGSFSTLEIQRTEQGDSAMYLCASSSIKAGGRREDNEKLFFGSGTQLSVL.

This clonotype has just a few counts. This rearrangement joins TRBV6-5 to TRBJ1-1; D not resolved. Germline CDR1 MNHEY, CDR2 SVGAGI. The CDR3 contains 15 residues. Trimming shortened V by 0 bases and J by 0 bases, and 8 bases separated the two germline ends. CDR3 in amino acids: CASSYSGSMNTEAFF. CDR3 DNA: TGTGCCAGCAGTTACTCGGGCAGCATGAACACTGAAGCTTTCTTT.